The sequence of this TCR beta chain was determined in a study of cytomegalovirus exposure and HLA in healthy donors. Study observations and caveats: At a 0.05 false discovery rate, a later analysis found roughly 17,000 TCR beta sequences to be associated with HLA alleles. For most TCR sequences rarity was the rule, although some public TCRs occurred in many donors. TRBV6-2, TRBV6-3 and some other V segments were excluded as indistinguishable.

In the PCR, 60 Vbeta and 13 Jbeta primers were used. Sequencing was performed with immunoSEQ multiplex PCR; in TCRdb, only in-frame clones are kept and a portion is missing. Among tens of thousands of clones listed, roughly 78% were seen once. For this clone: Its antigen is as yet unknown.

V gave up 1 base and J gave up 10 bases, with 13 bases separating them. Germline V gene lookup returns CDR1 MNHNS and CDR2 SASEGT. The length of the CDR3 is 13 residues. The TCR comes from a male donor in good health and CMV-seropositive. This chain joins TRBV6-1 and TRBJ1-2; D gene uncertain. Sample: PBMCs. The CDR3 coding sequence is TGTGCCAGCAGTGAAGACCCACTACTATCCTACACCTTC. Translated: CASSEDPLLSYTF.